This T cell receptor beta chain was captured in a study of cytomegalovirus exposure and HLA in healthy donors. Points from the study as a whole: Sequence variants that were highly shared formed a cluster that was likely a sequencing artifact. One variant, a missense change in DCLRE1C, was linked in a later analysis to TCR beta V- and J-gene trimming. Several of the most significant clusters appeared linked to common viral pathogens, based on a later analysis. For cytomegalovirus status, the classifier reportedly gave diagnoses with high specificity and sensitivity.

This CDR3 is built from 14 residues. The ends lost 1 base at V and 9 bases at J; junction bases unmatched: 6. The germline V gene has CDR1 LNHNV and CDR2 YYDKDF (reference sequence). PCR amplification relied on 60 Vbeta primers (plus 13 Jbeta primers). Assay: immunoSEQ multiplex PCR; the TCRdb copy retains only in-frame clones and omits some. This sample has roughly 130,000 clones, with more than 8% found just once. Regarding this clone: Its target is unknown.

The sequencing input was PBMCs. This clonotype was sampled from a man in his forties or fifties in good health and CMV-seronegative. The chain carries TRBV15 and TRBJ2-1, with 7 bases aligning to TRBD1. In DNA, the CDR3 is TGTGCCACCAGCAGAGCACAGGGGATAAGTGAGCAGTTCTTC. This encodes CATSRAQGISEQFF.